A selection of T cell receptor beta chains follows, all from one sample in a study of T cells in Graves' hyperthyroidism and ophthalmopathy. TCRdb analysed the multiplex PCR reads with MiXCR anew, one entry per CDR3 protein. The repertoire includes some 490,000 distinct CDR3 sequences, about 20% of them detected once, and around 47% sits in the top ten. Specimen: blood. These receptor sequences come from a woman between 65 and 79 years old with Graves' ophthalmopathy. Both conserved end residues are part of each CDR3. D genes are given only for firm matches. Size tells how often a clone was seen (once, few, many) or the class of an expanded clone, and some rows leave it out.

TRBV18	NA	TRBJ2-1	NA	CASSPLTDFYNEQFF	TGTGCCAGCTCACCTCTGACAGACTTCTACAATGAGCAGTTCTTC
TRBV13	NA	TRBJ2-3	TRBD2	CASSLQGLGADTQYF	TGTGCCAGCAGCCTCCAGGGACTAGGGGCAGATACGCAGTATTTT
TRBV7-2	many	TRBJ2-7	NA	CASSATGTYEQYF	TGTGCCAGCAGCGCGACAGGTACCTACGAGCAGTACTTC
TRBV6-1	few	TRBJ2-7	TRBD2	CASSEPQVIAGHPNYEQYF	TGTGCCAGCAGTGAACCACAGGTGATAGCGGGCCACCCAAACTACGAGCAGTACTTC
TRBV7-2	many	TRBJ2-5	NA	CASSPQWETQYF	TGTGCCAGCAGCCCGCAGTGGGAGACCCAGTACTTC
TRBV7-8	many	TRBJ1-5	TRBD1	CASSTDRGMGSNQPQHF	TGTGCCAGCAGCACGGACAGGGGTATGGGTAGCAATCAGCCCCAGCATTTT
TRBV29-1	NA	TRBJ2-3	NA	CSVDGSTDTQYF	TGCAGCGTTGATGGGTCCACAGATACGCAGTATTTT
TRBV28	NA	TRBJ2-3	NA	CASTSVGTQYF	TGTGCCAGCACCTCGGTGGGTACGCAGTATTTT
TRBV2	NA	TRBJ1-2	NA	CASSEDLNYGYTF	TGTGCCAGCAGTGAAGACCTAAACTATGGCTACACCTTC
TRBV20-1	NA	TRBJ2-3	NA	CSVIQGTDTQYF	TGCAGTGTCATCCAGGGAACAGATACGCAGTATTTT
TRBV18	NA	TRBJ2-1	TRBD2	CASSFSLAGGDNEQFF	TGTGCCAGCTCATTCTCACTAGCGGGAGGGGATAATGAGCAGTTCTTC
TRBV10-3	few	TRBJ2-5	NA	CGSTSGPQETQYF	TGTGGAAGTACGTCGGGGCCTCAAGAGACCCAGTACTTC
TRBV6-2/TRBV6-3	NA	TRBJ1-2	TRBD1	CASSAMPPDRVVRDGYTF	TGTGCCAGCAGTGCTATGCCCCCCGACAGGGTGGTAAGGGATGGCTACACCTTC
TRBV3-1	many	TRBJ1-3	NA	CASSPSGNTIYF	TGTGCCAGCAGCCCCTCTGGAAACACCATATATTTT
TRBV5-1	few	TRBJ2-7	TRBD2	CASSNPGGPVEQYF	TGCGCCAGCAGCAATCCGGGAGGTCCGGTCGAGCAGTACTTC
TRBV6-2/TRBV6-3	many	TRBJ1-1	NA	CASSQFLWGTEAFF	TGTGCCAGCAGCCAATTCCTTTGGGGCACTGAAGCTTTCTTT
TRBV2	NA	TRBJ2-5	NA	CASTGGLEETQYF	TGTGCCAGCACTGGGGGCCTCGAAGAGACCCAGTACTTC
TRBV7-2	NA	TRBJ2-7	TRBD2	CASSLGSGYEQYF	TGTGCCAGCAGCTTAGGTAGCGGGTACGAGCAGTACTTC
TRBV12-3/TRBV12-4	many	TRBJ1-5	TRBD1	CASSLAGRGGGQPQHF	TGTGCCAGCAGTTTAGCGGGCAGGGGGGGCGGTCAGCCCCAGCATTTT
TRBV10-3	few	TRBJ1-1	NA	CAITRQPNTEAFF	TGTGCCATCACAAGACAGCCAAACACTGAAGCTTTCTTT
TRBV2	many	TRBJ2-7	TRBD1	CASSERRGPYEQYF	TGTGCCAGCAGTGAGCGCAGGGGGCCTTACGAGCAGTACTTC
TRBV12-3/TRBV12-4	few	TRBJ1-3	NA	CASSLFSGNTIYF	TGTGCCAGCAGTTTATTCTCTGGAAACACCATATATTTT
TRBV19	NA	TRBJ2-7	TRBD1	CASSISGTGEYEQYF	TGTGCCAGTAGTATATCCGGGACAGGGGAGTACGAGCAGTACTTC
TRBV6-1	few	TRBJ2-2	TRBD2	CASKGLAGVGNTGELFF	TGTGCCAGCAAAGGGCTAGCGGGAGTAGGGAACACCGGGGAGCTGTTTTTT
TRBV19	few	TRBJ1-2	NA	CASSSRDLSKGYTF	TGTGCCAGTAGTTCAAGAGACCTATCGAAGGGCTACACCTTC
TRBV3-1	many	TRBJ1-1	NA	CASSLFMNTEAFF	TGTGCCAGCAGCCTCTTCATGAACACTGAAGCTTTCTTT
TRBV3-1	few	TRBJ2-5	TRBD2	CASSLRLATQQETQYF	TGTGCCAGCAGTCTTAGACTAGCTACCCAACAAGAGACCCAGTACTTC
TRBV3-1	NA	TRBJ2-5	TRBD2	CASSQDLAGGRWETQYF	TGTGCCAGCAGCCAAGACCTAGCGGGAGGACGTTGGGAGACCCAGTACTTC
TRBV2	many	TRBJ1-1	NA	CASTRVTEAFF	TGTGCCAGCACGAGGGTCACTGAAGCTTTCTTT
TRBV28	few	TRBJ1-4	NA	CASSSGTLANEKLFF	TGTGCCAGCAGCTCCGGGACGCTCGCTAATGAAAAACTGTTTTTT
TRBV30	NA	TRBJ1-2	TRBD1	CAWSRDRGDYGYTF	TGTGCCTGGAGCCGGGACAGGGGCGACTATGGCTACACCTTC
TRBV6-1	NA	TRBJ1-2	NA	CASRAGVGGYTF	TGTGCCAGTAGGGCAGGGGTCGGTGGCTACACCTTC
TRBV6-1	many	TRBJ1-1	NA	CASIRPGGTEAFF	TGTGCCAGCATAAGGCCCGGGGGCACTGAAGCTTTCTTT
TRBV27	few	TRBJ1-5	NA	CASGRVGNQPQHF	TGTGCCAGCGGTAGGGTTGGCAATCAGCCCCAGCATTTT
TRBV7-2	NA	TRBJ2-5	TRBD1	CASSWGQGKETQYF	TGTGCCAGCAGCTGGGGACAGGGAAAGGAGACCCAGTACTTC
TRBV20-1	few	TRBJ2-5	NA	CSGAPAAWYQETQYF	TGCAGTGGTGCTCCGGCAGCTTGGTACCAAGAGACCCAGTACTTC
TRBV7-2	NA	TRBJ1-2	NA	CASSLPGGTGGYTF	TGTGCCAGCAGCTTACCGGGGGGCACTGGTGGCTACACCTTC
TRBV19	few	TRBJ2-6	NA	CASSIPGSSGANVLTF	TGTGCCAGTAGTATCCCCGGAAGCTCTGGGGCCAACGTCCTGACTTTC
TRBV6-5	few	TRBJ1-5	NA	CASSYSRGASNQPQHF	TGTGCCAGCAGTTACTCCCGGGGTGCGAGCAATCAGCCCCAGCATTTT
TRBV6-5	NA	TRBJ1-2	NA	CASSYSGGGYGYTF	TGTGCCAGCAGTTACTCGGGCGGGGGATATGGCTACACCTTC
TRBV30	few	TRBJ2-3	NA	CACNTWEDTQYF	TGTGCCTGCAACACGTGGGAAGATACGCAGTATTTT
TRBV29-1	few	TRBJ2-7	TRBD2	CSVGTSGSENEQYF	TGCAGCGTTGGTACTAGCGGGAGCGAAAACGAGCAGTACTTC